One T cell receptor beta chain is described in this entry. The record originates from a study of PD-L1 blockade in urothelial cancer. For the study at large: Males with bladder-origin urothelial cancer constituted about nine tenths of the roughly 29 patients. T cells numbered a median of approximately 150,000 in the blood samples.

PCRs each included synthetic TCR analog templates spiked in. TCRdb keeps only in-frame clones here, not all; method: immunoSEQ multiplex PCR. The data hold about 95,000 clones, with 80% to 90% observed a single time. Germline trimming cut 4 bases from V and 3 bases from J; bases unmatched to any gene: 9. This CDR3 is 15 amino acids long. Germline lookup yields CDR1 SGHVS and CDR2 FQNEAQ. Time point described: pretreatment peripheral blood. The cohort comprised individuals with locally advanced or metastatic urothelial carcinoma. This clonotype was sampled from a man aged 55 to 70 with urothelial cancer. V is TRBV7-8 and J is TRBJ2-7; 7 nucleotides line up with TRBD1. The input for sequencing was PBMCs, taken around atezolizumab (anti-PD-L1) treatment. The CDR3 sequence is CASSSSGTADYEQYF. CDR3 DNA sequence: TGTGCCAGCAGCTCGTCCGGGACAGCGGACTACGAGCAGTACTTC.